The 29 T cell receptor beta chains below were found in one sample sequenced in a study of monozygotic twins with inflammatory bowel disease. With the 5' RACE reads reprocessed, TCRdb shows one record per CDR3 protein and no DNA. The listing records 400,000 to 500,000 distinct CDR3 sequences. Source material: blood. All receptors come from a human donor with ulcerative colitis or Crohn's disease, or a healthy co-twin of an affected twin (not recorded which).

The chain has TRBV20-1 and TRBJ2-3; the TRBD1 assignment by TCRdb is unverifiable without DNA. The germline V gene has CDR1 DFQATT and CDR2 SNEGSKA (reference sequence). This CDR3 comprises 18 residues. The CDR3 spells CSARARGQGVGVTDTQYF.

The chain joins TRBV20-1 to TRBJ1-5; without DNA, the TCRdb call of TRBD1 cannot be checked. The CDR3 covers 15 residues. From germline, CDR1 is DFQATT and CDR2 SNEGSKA (reference sequence). This chain's CDR3 is CSAPGTGGSNQPQHF.

The V call is TRBV5-1, the J call TRBJ2-2; TCRdb calls TRBD2, which cannot be checked without DNA. Germline values: CDR1 SGHRS, CDR2 YFSETQ. The CDR3 runs 17 residues. CDR3 sequence: CASSLASGGAGTGELFF.

The CDR3 spells CASAVGTMFYGYTF. This sequence joins TRBV7-2 and TRBJ1-2; TCRdb designates TRBD1, a call that cannot be tested without DNA. Germline V gives CDR1 SGHTA, CDR2 FQGNSA. This CDR3 is 14 amino acids long. Full variable domain (rest looked up from reference TRBV7-2 and TRBJ1-2): GAGVSQSPSNKVTEKGKDVELRCDPISGHTALYWYRQSLGQGLEFLIYFQGNSAPDKSGLPSDRFSAERTGGSVSTLTIQRTQQEDSAVYLCASAVGTMFYGYTFGSGTRLTVV.

The V call is TRBV24-1, the J call TRBJ2-3. CDR1 and CDR2 from the germline V gene are KGHDR and SFDVKD. The CDR3 spans 15 residues. CDR3 sequence reads: CATSVPGASTDTQYF.

J is TRBJ2-5 and V is TRBV27; the TCRdb call, TRBD2, lacks DNA for checking. Germline CDR1 MNHEY, CDR2 SMNVEV (reference sequence). The CDR3 totals 15 residues. Here the CDR3 reads CASRGLAGGLETQYF.

The gene calls are TRBV11-2 and TRBJ2-7; TCRdb lists TRBD2, though no DNA is available to test this call. The CDR3 has 15 amino acids. The germline gives CDR1 SGHAT, CDR2 FQNNGV. The CDR3 spells CASSLSAVSSYEQYF.

The V call is TRBV6-5, the J call TRBJ1-1. The CDR3 totals 11 residues. Germline V lookup: CDR1 MNHEY, CDR2 SVGAGI. The CDR3 sequence: CASQGYTEAFF.

This chain uses TRBV6-5 with TRBJ2-5; absent DNA, TCRdb's TRBD2 call cannot be checked. This CDR3 is built from 13 residues. Germline V gives CDR1 MNHEY, CDR2 SVGAGI. CDR3 sequence: CASTNEGSETQYF.

The chain has TRBV4-1 and TRBJ1-2. The germline V gene has CDR1 MGHRA and CDR2 YSYEKL. The CDR3 has 11 residues. CDR3 region: CASSHAYGYTF.

The gene calls are TRBV19 and TRBJ2-7. Germline CDR1 is LNHDA and CDR2 is SQIVND (reference sequence). The CDR3 is 12 amino acids. The CDR3 protein is CASSPHGYEQYF. The full variable domain, its missing parts supplied by reference TRBV19 and TRBJ2-7, is DGGITQSPKYLFRKEGQNVTLSCEQNLNHDAMYWYRQDPGQGLRLIYYSQIVNDFQKGDIAEGYSVSREKKESFPLTVTSAQKNPTAFYLCASSPHGYEQYFGPGTRLTVT.

The rearrangement uses TRBV20-1 and TRBJ2-6; TCRdb's D call of TRBD1 is untestable without DNA. This CDR3 has 15 residues. CDR1 DFQATT and CDR2 SNEGSKA come from the germline V gene (reference sequence). This chain's CDR3 is CSAKQGSSGANVLTF.

The rearrangement uses TRBV14 and TRBJ1-2. Germline V gives CDR1 SGHDN, CDR2 FVKESK. The CDR3 sequence is 13 residues long. Here the CDR3 reads CASSQEGMGGYTF.

The chain couples TRBV10-3 to TRBJ1-1; TCRdb's assignment of TRBD1 cannot be checked, as there is no DNA. CDR1 and CDR2 (germline): ENHRY, SYGVKD. This CDR3 has 16 amino acids. The CDR3 reads CAISEGGTLGNTEAFF.

The rearrangement joins TRBV6-5 to TRBJ1-5. This CDR3 is 17 amino acids long. The germline CDR1 and CDR2 sequences are MNHEY and SVGAGI. The CDR3: CASSYGVLTQSNQPQHF.

The chain joins TRBV3-1 to TRBJ1-1. The CDR3 totals 15 residues. The germline V gene has CDR1 LGHDT and CDR2 YNNKEL (reference sequence). This CDR3 reads CASSPRGRAFTEAFF. Filled out from reference TRBV3-1 and TRBJ1-1, the complete variable domain reads DTAVSQTPKYLVTQMGNDKSIKCEQNLGHDTMYWYKQDSKKFLKIMFSYNNKELIINETVPNRFSPKSPDKAHLNLHINSLELGDSAVYFCASSPRGRAFTEAFFGQGTRLTVV.

The V call is TRBV24-1, the J call TRBJ2-7; as DNA is missing, the TRBD1 call by TCRdb cannot be tested. Germline V gene data show CDR1 as KGHDR and CDR2 as SFDVKD. The CDR3 sequence is 16 residues long. The CDR3 spells CATSDIPGQKAYEQYF.

The chain uses TRBV20-1 and TRBJ1-2; TCRdb's D gene call, TRBD1, goes unchecked for lack of DNA. The CDR3 extends over 13 amino acids. The germline V gene has CDR1 DFQATT and CDR2 SNEGSKA (reference sequence). The CDR3 sequence: CSARVGTPYGYTF.

This chain joins TRBV5-1 and TRBJ1-5; lacking DNA, the TRBD1 call made by TCRdb goes unchecked. Germline V gene lookup returns CDR1 SGHRS and CDR2 YFSETQ. The CDR3 has 15 residues. CDR3 region: CASSPLTGLGQPQHF.

The rearrangement uses TRBV5-4 and TRBJ2-1; TCRdb names TRBD2, which stays unverified in the absence of DNA. Germline CDR1 reads SGHNT; CDR2 reads YYREEE (reference sequence). The CDR3 sequence is 17 residues long. Here the CDR3 reads CASSLPLGLAGGDEQFF.

This sequence joins TRBV20-1 and TRBJ1-5; without DNA, the TCRdb call of TRBD1 cannot be checked. Germline lookup yields CDR1 DFQATT and CDR2 SNEGSKA (reference sequence). There are 16 residues in the CDR3. The CDR3: CSARSPTAEGNQPQHF.

The chain couples TRBV6-1 to TRBJ2-6. Germline-derived CDR1 and CDR2 are MNHNS and SASEGT. There are 18 residues in the CDR3. CDR3 sequence: CASSRAGVGSSGANVLTF.

The chain is built from TRBV5-6 and TRBJ2-2. Germline-derived CDR1 and CDR2 are SGHDT and YYEEEE. The CDR3 runs to 15 residues. The CDR3 spells CASSYYNTNTGELFF.

CDR3 residues: CASSTPLVTETQYF. The rearrangement links TRBV7-6 to TRBJ2-5. The CDR3 spans 14 residues. CDR1 is SGHVS and CDR2 is FNYEAQ in the germline V gene.

This chain uses TRBV5-1 with TRBJ1-1; the D call of TRBD1 rests on TCRdb alone, since no DNA is present to check it. This CDR3 has 16 amino acids. The germline V gene encodes CDR1 SGHRS and CDR2 YFSETQ. CDR3: CASSPYGGTGLTEAFF.

The chain employs TRBV20-1 and TRBJ1-5; TCRdb outputs TRBD1, but without DNA this stays unchecked. The germline CDR1 and CDR2 sequences are DFQATT and SNEGSKA (reference sequence). The CDR3 runs to 14 residues. The CDR3 spells CSARDTAGTEPQHF.

The gene calls are TRBV19 and TRBJ2-5. The CDR3 has 16 residues. Germline V gives CDR1 LNHDA, CDR2 SQIVND (reference sequence). CDR3: CASSIGYNYGQETQYF.

The chain employs TRBV10-3 and TRBJ2-3; absent DNA, TCRdb's TRBD2 call cannot be checked. Germline V lookup: CDR1 ENHRY, CDR2 SYGVKD. The CDR3 has 19 amino acids. CDR3: CAISESEASGRAKEDTQYF.

The rearrangement uses TRBV7-3 and TRBJ2-6. Germline values: CDR1 SGHTA, CDR2 FQGTGA. The CDR3 has 15 amino acids. CDR3: CASSLEAPGANVLTF.